This T cell receptor (beta chain) was recorded in a study of T cell repertoires in cytomegalovirus infection. Turning to the study itself: The public TCR beta signatures pointed to both CMV infection and matching HLA type. Findings and limits, study-wide: The ex vivo response was dominated by HLA-C-restricted CMV-specific TCR beta clonotypes.

TCRdb passed the reads through MiXCR, listing each CDR3 protein once. The repertoire consists of some 480,000 distinct CDR3 sequences, with 30% to 40% occurring once and the leading ten covering about 17%. V was cut by 1 base and J by 8 bases, with 8 bases left in between. CDR1 and CDR2 from the germline V gene are SNHLY and FYNNEI. CDR3 length: 12 amino acids. As for this clonotype: Its antigen is still unknown.

The rearrangement links TRBV2 to TRBJ1-2; no reliable D call. This specimen was cultured PBMCs, taken from culture after CMV antigen stimulation. This receptor was taken from a human donor in good health (CMV status not recorded). Some clones in this sample may be carry-over from other donors' samples. CDR3: CASSEETVGYTF. The DNA for the CDR3 is TGTGCCAGCAGTGAAGAGACGGTGGGCTACACCTTC.